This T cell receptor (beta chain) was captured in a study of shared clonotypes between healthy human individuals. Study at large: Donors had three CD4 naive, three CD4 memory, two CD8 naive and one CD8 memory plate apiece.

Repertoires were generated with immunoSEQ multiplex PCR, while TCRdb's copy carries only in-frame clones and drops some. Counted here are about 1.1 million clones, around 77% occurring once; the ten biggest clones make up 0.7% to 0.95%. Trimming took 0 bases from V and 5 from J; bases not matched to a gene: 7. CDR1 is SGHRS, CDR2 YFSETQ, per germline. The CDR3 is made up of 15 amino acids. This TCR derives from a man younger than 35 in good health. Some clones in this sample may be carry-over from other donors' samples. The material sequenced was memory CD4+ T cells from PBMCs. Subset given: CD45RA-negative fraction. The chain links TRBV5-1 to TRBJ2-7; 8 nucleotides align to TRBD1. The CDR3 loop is CASSLAGTGFDEQYF. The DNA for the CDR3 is TGCGCCAGCAGCTTGGCCGGGACAGGTTTCGACGAGCAGTACTTC.